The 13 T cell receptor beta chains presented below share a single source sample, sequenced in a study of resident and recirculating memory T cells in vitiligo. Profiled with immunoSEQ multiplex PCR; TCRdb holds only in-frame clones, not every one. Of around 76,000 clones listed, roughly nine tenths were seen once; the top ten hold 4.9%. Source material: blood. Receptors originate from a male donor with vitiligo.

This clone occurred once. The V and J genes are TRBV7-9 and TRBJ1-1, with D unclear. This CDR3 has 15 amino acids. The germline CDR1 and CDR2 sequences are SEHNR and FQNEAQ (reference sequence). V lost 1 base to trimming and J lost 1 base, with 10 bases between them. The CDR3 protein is CASSLVPHRNTEAFF. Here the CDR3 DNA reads TGTGCCAGCAGCTTAGTCCCCCACAGGAACACTGAAGCTTTCTTT.

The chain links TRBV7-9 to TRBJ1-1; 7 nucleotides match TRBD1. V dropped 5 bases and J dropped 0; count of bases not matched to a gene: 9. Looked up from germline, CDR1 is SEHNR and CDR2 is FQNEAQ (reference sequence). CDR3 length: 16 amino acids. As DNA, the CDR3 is TGTGCCAGCAGCCCTCGGACAGGACGCGTGAACACTGAAGCTTTCTTT. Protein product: CASSPRTGRVNTEAFF.

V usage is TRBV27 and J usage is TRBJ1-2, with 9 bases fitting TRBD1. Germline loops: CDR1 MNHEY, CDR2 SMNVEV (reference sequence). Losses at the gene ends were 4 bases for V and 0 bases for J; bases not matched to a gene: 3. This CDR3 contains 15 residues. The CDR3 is CASSSRQGANYGYTF. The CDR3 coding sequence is TGTGCCAGCAGTTCCAGACAGGGGGCTAACTATGGCTACACCTTC.

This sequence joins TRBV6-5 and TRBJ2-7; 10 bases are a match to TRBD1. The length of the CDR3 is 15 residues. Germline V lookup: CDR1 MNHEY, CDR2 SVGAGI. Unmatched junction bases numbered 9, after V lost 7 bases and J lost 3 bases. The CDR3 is CASTPRGQGYYEQYF. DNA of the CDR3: TGTGCCAGCACCCCAAGGGGACAGGGGTACTACGAGCAGTACTTC.

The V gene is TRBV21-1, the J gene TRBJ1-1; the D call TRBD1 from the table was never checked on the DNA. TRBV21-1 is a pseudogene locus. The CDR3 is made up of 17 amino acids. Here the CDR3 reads CASSLGTGGDRNTEAFF. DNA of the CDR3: TGTGCCAGCAGCCTTGGGACAGGGGGAGATAGGAACACTGAAGCTTTCTTT.

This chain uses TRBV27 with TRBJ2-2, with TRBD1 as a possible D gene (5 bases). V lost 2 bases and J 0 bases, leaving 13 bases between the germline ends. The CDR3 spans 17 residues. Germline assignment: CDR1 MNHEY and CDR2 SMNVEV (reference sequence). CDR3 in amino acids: CASSLSGRQSNTGELFF. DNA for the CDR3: TGTGCCAGCAGTTTAAGTGGTCGACAGTCGAACACCGGGGAGCTGTTTTTT.

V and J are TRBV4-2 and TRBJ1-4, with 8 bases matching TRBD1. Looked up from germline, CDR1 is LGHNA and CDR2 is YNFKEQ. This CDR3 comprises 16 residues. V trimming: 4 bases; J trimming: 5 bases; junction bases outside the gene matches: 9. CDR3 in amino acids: CASSPRQGLNNEKLFF. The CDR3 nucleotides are TGTGCCAGCAGCCCTAGACAGGGGCTAAACAATGAAAAACTGTTTTTT.

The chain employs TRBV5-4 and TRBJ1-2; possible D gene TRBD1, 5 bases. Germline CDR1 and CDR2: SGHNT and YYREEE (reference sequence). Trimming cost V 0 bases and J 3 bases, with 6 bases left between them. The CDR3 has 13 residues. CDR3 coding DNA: TGTGCCAGCAGCTTGGAAGGGGACTATGGCTACACCTTC. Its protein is CASSLEGDYGYTF.

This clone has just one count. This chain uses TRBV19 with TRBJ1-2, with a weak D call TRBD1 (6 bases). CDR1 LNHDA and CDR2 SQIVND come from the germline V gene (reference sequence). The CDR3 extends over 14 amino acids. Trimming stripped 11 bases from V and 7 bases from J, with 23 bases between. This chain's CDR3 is CASKTLQGSGGYTF. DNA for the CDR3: TGTGCCTCCAAGACGTTACAGGGTTCTGGTGGCTACACCTTC.

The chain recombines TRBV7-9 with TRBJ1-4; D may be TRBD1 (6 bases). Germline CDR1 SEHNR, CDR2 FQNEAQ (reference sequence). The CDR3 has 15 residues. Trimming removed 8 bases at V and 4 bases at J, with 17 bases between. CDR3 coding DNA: TGTGCCAGCGCAGATTCCGGGACAATTAATGAAAAACTGTTTTTT. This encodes CASADSGTINEKLFF.

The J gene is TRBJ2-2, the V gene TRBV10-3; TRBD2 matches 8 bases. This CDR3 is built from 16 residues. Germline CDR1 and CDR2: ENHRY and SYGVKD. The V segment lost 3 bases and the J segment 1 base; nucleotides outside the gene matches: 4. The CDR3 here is CAISETGGQNTGELFF. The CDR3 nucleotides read TGTGCCATCAGTGAAACGGGGGGGCAGAACACCGGGGAGCTGTTTTTT.

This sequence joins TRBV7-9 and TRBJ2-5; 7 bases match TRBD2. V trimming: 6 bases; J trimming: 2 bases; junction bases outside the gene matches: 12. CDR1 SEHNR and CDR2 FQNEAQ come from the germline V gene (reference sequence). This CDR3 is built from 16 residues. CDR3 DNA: TGTGCCAGCAGGGCTGGGGCGGGGGTGATACAAGAGACCCAGTACTTC. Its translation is CASRAGAGVIQETQYF.

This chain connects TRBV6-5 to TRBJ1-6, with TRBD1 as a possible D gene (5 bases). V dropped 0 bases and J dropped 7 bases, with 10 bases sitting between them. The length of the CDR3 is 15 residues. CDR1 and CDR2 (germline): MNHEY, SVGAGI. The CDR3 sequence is CASSYSTGGNSPLHF. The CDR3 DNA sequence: TGTGCCAGCAGTTACTCGACCGGGGGGAATTCACCCCTCCACTTT.